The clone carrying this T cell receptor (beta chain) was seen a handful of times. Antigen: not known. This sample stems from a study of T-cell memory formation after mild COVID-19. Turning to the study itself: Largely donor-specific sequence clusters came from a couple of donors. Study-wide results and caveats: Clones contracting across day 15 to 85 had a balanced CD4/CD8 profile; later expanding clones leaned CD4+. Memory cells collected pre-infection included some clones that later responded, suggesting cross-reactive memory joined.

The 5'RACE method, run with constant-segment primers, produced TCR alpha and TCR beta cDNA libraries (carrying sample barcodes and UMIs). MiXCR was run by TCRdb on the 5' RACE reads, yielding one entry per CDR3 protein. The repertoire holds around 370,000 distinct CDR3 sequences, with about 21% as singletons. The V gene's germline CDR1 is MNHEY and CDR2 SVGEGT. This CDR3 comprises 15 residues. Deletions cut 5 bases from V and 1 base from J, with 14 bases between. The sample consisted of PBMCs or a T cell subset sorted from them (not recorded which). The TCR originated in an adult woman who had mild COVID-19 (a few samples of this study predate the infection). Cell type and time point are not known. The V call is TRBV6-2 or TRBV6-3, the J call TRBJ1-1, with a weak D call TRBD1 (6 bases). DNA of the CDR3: TGTGCCAGCAGTGCCCACAGGGAGGAGAACACTGAAGCTTTCTTT. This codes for CASSAHREENTEAFF.